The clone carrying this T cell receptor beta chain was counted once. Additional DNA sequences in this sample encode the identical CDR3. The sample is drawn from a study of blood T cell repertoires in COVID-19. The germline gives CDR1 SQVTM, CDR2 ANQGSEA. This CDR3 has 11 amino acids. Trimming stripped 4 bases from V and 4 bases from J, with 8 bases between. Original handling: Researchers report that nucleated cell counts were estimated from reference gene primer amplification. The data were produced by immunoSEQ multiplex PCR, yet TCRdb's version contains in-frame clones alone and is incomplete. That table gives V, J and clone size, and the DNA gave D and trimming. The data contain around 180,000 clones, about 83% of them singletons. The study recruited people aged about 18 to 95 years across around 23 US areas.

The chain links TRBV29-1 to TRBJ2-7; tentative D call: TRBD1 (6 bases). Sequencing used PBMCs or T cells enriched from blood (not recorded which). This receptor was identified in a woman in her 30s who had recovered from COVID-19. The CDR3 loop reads CSVVQGYEQYF. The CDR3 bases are TGCAGCGTTGTACAGGGATACGAGCAGTACTTC.